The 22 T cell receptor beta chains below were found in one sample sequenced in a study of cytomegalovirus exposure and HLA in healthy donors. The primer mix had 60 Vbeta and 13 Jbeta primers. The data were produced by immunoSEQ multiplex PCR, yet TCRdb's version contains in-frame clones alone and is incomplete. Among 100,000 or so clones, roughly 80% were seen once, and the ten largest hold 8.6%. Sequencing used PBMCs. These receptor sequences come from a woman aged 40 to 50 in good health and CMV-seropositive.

CDR3 in DNA: TGTGCCAGCAGACTACAGGGGACAGATACGCAGTATTTT. It encodes CASRLQGTDTQYF. The chain employs TRBV7-8 and TRBJ2-3, with 7 bases fitting TRBD1. CDR1 is SGHVS and CDR2 is FQNEAQ in the germline V gene. This CDR3 spans 13 amino acids. V dropped 6 bases and J dropped 3; count of bases not matched to a gene: 3.

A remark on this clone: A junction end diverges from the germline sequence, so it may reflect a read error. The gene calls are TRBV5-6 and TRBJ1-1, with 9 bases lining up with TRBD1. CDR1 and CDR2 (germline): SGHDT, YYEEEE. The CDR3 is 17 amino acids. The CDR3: CASRLDRGISRNTEAFF. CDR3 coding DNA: TGTGCCAGCAGATTGGACAGGGGTATCTCTAGGAACACTGAAGCTTTCTTT.

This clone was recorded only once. In DNA form, the CDR3 reads TGCGCCAGCAGTGTTACGGGAGGAGAGCAGTTCTTC. This sequence encodes CASSVTGGEQFF. The chain uses TRBV5-1 and TRBJ2-1, with 7 bases that match TRBD2. The CDR3 has 12 amino acids. The V and J ends lost 5 bases and 10 bases, in that order; junction bases with no gene match: 6. Germline V gene lookup returns CDR1 SGHRS and CDR2 YFSETQ.

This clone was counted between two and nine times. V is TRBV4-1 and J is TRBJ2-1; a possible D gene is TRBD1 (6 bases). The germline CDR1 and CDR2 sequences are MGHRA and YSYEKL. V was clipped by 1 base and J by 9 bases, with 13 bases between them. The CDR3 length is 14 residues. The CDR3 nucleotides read TGCGCCAGCAGCCAAGTACAGGGACGGGTTGAGCAGTTCTTC. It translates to CASSQVQGRVEQFF.

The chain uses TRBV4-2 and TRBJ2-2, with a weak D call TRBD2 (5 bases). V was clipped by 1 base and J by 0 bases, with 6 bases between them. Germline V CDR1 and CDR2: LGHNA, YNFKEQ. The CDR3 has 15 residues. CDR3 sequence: CASSQAGTNTGELFF. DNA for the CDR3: TGTGCCAGCAGCCAAGCCGGGACGAACACCGGGGAGCTGTTTTTT.

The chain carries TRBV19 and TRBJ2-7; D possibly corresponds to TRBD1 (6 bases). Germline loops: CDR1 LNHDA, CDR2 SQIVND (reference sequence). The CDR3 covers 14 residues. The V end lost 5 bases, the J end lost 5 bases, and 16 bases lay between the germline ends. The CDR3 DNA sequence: TGTGCCAGTAGTCTTCGACAGGCGTACCACGAGCAGTACTTC. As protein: CASSLRQAYHEQYF.

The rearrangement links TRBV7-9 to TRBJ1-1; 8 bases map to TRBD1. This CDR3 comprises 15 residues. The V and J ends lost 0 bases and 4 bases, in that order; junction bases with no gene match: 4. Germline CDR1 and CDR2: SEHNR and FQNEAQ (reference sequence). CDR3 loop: CASSLANRGGTEAFF. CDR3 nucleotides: TGTGCCAGCAGCTTAGCGAACAGGGGGGGCACTGAAGCTTTCTTT.

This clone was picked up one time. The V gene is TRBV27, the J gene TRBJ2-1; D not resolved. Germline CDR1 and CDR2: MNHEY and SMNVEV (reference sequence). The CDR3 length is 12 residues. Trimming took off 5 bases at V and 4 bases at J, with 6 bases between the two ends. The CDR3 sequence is CASSQYYNEQFF. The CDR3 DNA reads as TGTGCCAGCAGTCAGTATTACAATGAGCAGTTCTTC.

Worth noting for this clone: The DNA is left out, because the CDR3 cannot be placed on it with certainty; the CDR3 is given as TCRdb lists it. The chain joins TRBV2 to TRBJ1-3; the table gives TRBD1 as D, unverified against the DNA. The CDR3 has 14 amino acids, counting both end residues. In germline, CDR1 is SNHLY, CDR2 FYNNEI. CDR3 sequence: CASSSSTGRNTIYF.

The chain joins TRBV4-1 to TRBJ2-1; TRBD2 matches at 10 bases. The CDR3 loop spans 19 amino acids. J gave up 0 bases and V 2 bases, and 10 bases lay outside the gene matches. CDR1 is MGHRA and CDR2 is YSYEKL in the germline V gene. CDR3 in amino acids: CASSQFGLAVLSSYNEQFF. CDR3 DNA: TGCGCCAGCAGCCAATTCGGACTAGCGGTATTAAGCTCCTACAATGAGCAGTTCTTC.

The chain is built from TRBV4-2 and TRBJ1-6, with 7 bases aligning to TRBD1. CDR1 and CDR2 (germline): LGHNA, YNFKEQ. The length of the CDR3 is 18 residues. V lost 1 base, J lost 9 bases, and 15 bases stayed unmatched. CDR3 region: CASSQVLTGHPGASPLHF. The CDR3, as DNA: TGTGCCAGCAGCCAAGTCCTGACAGGGCATCCAGGGGCTTCACCCCTCCACTTT.

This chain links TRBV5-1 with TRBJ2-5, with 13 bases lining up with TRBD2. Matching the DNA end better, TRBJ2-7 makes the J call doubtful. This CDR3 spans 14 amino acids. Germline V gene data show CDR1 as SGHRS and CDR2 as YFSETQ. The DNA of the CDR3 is TGCGCCAGCAGCTCCGGACTAGCGGGAGACGAGCAGTACTTC. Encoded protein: CASSSGLAGDEQYF.

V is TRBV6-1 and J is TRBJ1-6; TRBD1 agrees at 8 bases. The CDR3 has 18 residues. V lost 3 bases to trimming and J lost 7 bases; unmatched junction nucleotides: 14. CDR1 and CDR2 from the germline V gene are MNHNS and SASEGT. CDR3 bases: TGTGCCAGCAGTGATTCGTACAGGGGGGCCTCGGGAAATTCACCCCTCCACTTT. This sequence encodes CASSDSYRGASGNSPLHF.

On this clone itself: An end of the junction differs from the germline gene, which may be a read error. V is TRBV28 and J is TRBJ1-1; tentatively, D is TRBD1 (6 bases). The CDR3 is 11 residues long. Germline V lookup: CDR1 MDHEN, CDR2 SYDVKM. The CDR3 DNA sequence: TGTGCCAGCACTGGGGACACCGAAGCTTTCTTT. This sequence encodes CASTGDTEAFF.

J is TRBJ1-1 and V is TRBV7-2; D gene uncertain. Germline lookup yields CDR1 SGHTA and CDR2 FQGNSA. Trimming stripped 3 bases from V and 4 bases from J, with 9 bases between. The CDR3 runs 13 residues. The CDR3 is CASSFYTGTEAFF. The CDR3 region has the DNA TGTGCCAGCAGCTTTTACACGGGCACTGAAGCTTTCTTT.

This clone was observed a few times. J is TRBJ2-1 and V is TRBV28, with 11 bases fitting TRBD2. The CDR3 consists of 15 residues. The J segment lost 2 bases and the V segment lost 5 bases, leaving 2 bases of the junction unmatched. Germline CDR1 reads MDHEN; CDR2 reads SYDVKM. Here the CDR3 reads CASSTSGRTYNEQFF. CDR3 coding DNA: TGTGCCAGCAGTACTAGCGGGAGAACCTACAATGAGCAGTTCTTC.

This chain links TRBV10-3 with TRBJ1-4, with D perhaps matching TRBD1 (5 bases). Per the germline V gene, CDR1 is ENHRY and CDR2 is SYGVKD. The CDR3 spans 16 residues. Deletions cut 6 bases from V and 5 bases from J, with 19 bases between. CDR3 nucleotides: TGTGCCATCAGCCGCAGGGAAGCTGGGGGGAATGAAAAACTGTTTTTT. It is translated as CAISRREAGGNEKLFF.

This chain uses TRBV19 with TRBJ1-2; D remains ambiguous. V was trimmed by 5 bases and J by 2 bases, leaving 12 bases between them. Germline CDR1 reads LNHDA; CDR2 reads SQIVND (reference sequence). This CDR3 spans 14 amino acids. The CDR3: CASSQTRENYGYTF. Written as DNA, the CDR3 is TGTGCCAGTAGTCAAACTAGGGAGAACTATGGCTACACCTTC. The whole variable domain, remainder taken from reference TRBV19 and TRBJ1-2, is DGGITQSPKYLFRKEGQNVTLSCEQNLNHDAMYWYRQDPGQGLRLIYYSQIVNDFQKGDIAEGYSVSREKKESFPLTVTSAQKNPTAFYLCASSQTRENYGYTFGSGTRLTVV.

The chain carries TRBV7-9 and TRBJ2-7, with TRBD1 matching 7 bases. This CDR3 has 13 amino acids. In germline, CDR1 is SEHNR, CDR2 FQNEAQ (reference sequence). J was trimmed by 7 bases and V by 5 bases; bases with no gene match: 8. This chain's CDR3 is CASSRQGPLEQYF. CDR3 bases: TGTGCCAGCAGCAGACAGGGACCCTTGGAGCAGTACTTC.

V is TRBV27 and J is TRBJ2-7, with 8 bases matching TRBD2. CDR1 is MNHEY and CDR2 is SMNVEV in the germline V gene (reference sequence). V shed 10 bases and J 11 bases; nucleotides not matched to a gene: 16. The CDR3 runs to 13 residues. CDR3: CATESGGGGRKYF. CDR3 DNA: TGTGCCACCGAAAGTGGGGGAGGCGGGAGGAAGTACTTC.

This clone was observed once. CDR3 amino acids: CASSGTGPFYEQYF. The CDR3 nucleotides are TGTGCCAGCAGCGGGACTGGCCCATTTTACGAGCAGTACTTC. The chain combines TRBV5-6 with TRBJ2-7; D is possibly TRBD2 (6 bases). Trimming took off 4 bases at V and 4 bases at J, with 15 bases between the two ends. CDR3 length: 14 residues. Germline V CDR1 and CDR2: SGHDT, YYEEEE.

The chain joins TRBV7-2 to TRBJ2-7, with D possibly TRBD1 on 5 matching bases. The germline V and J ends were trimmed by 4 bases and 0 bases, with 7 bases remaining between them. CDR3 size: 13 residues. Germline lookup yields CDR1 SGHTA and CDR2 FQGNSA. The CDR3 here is CASSSRVSYEQYF. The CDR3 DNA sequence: TGTGCCAGCAGCTCCAGGGTCTCCTACGAGCAGTACTTC.